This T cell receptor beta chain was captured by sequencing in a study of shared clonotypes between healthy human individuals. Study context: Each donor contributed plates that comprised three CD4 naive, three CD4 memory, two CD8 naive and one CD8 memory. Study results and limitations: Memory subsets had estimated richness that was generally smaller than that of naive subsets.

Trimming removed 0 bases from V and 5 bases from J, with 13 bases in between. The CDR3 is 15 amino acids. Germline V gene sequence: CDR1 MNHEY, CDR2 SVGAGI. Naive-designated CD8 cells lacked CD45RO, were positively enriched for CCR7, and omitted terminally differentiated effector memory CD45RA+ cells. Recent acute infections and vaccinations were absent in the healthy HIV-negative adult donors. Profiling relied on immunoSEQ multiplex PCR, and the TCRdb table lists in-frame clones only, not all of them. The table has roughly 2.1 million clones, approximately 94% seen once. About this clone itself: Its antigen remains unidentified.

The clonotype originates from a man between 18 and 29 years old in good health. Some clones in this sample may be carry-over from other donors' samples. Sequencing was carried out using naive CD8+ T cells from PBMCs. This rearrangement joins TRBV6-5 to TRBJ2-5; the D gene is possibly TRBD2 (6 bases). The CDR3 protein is CASSYSIPGAETQYF. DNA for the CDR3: TGTGCCAGCAGTTACTCGATACCGGGAGCTGAGACCCAGTACTTC.